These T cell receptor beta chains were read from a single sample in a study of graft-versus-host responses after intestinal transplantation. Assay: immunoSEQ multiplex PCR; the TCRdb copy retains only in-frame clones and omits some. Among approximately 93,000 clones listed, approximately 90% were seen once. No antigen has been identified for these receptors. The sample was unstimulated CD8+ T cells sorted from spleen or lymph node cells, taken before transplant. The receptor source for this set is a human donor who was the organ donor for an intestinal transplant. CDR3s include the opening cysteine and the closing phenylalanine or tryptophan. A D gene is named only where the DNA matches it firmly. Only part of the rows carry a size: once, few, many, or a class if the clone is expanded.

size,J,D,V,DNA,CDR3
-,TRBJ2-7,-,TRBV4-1,TGCGCCAGCAGCCAAGATGTTTTTGGCAGATACTACGAGCAGTACTTC,CASSQDVFGRYYEQYF
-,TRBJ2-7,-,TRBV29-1,TGCAGCGTTGCTGGCGGCGATCTGGGGCCGGACGAGCAGTACTTC,CSVAGGDLGPDEQYF
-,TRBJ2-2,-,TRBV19,TGTGCCAGTAGCCTCTTCTTGTTCACCGGGGAGCTGTTTTTT,CASSLFLFTGELFF
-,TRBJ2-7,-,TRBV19,TGTGCCAGTAGTATAGGGGGAGGGACAACCTACGAGCAGTACTTC,CASSIGGGTTYEQYF
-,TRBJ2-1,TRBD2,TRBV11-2,TGTGCCAGCAGCCCCGGACTAGCGGGGGGCTGGGTCTACAATGAGCAGTTCTTC,CASSPGLAGGWVYNEQFF
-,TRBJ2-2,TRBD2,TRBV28,TGTGCCAGCAGTTTCGGACTCGTAGCGGGAGCTCCCGGGGAGCTGTTTTTT,CASSFGLVAGAPGELFF
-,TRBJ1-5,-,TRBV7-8,TGTGCCAGCAGCTTAACGGGGAACAGGGATCAGCCCCAGCATTTT,CASSLTGNRDQPQHF
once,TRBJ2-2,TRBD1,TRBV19,TGTGCCAGTAGCCTGACAGGGCTCACCGGGGAGCCGTTTTTT,CASSLTGLTGEPFF
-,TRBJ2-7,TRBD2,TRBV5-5,TGTGCCAGCAGCTTGGCCGGGACTAGCGGGGACGAGCAGTACTTC,CASSLAGTSGDEQYF
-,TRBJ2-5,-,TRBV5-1,TGCGCCAGCAGCAGCCCCGAGGGGGCCCAGTACTTC,CASSSPEGAQYF
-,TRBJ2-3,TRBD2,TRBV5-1,TGCGCCAGCAGCGGACGGACTAGCACACAAAATACGCAGTATTTT,CASSGRTSTQNTQYF
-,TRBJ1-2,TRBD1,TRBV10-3,TGTGCCATCAGTGAGAAAACAGGGGGCGTTAGTGGCTACACCTTC,CAISEKTGGVSGYTF
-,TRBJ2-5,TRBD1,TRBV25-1,TGTGCCAGCAGTGAATGGGGGACAGGGGAATCAGAGACCCAGTACTTC,CASSEWGTGESETQYF
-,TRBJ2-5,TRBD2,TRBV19,TGTGCCAGTAGTACCCATCTTCCCGGGACTAGTCTACAAGAGACCCAGTACTTC,CASSTHLPGTSLQETQYF
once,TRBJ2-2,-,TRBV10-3,TGTGCCATCAAAGGGAAATGGGAGGCCGGGGAGCTGTTTTTT,CAIKGKWEAGELFF
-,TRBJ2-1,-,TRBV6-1,TGTGCCAGCAGTGAAGCGCGTCCGGGAACCTACAATGAGCAGTTCTTC,CASSEARPGTYNEQFF
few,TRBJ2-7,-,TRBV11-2,TGTGCCAGCAGACATTTCCAGGCCGGAAGCCACGAGCAGTACTTC,CASRHFQAGSHEQYF
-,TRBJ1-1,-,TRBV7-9,TGTGCCAGCAGCTTACCGGGAGGAGGCACTGAAGCTTTCTTT,CASSLPGGGTEAFF
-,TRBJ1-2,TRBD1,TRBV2,TGTGCCAGCCCCCTTCAGGGGGCAGGCTATGGCTACACCTTC,CASPLQGAGYGYTF
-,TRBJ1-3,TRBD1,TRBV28,TGTGCCAGCAGTAAGGGACAGCCGGTCGTCCCGGGTACCATATATTTT,CASSKGQPVVPGTIYF
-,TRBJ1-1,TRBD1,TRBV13,TGTGCCAGCAGCATGGGACAGGGGCGGGAAGCTTTCTTT,CASSMGQGREAFF
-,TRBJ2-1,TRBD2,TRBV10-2,TGCGCCAGCAGCGGTAAGCGGGGCTCCTACAATGAGCAGTTCTTC,CASSGKRGSYNEQFF
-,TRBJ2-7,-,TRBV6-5,TGTGCCAGCAGTTATGATGCGACAGTGACCTACGAGCAGTACTTC,CASSYDATVTYEQYF
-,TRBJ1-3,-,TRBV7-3,TGTGCCAGCAGCCGACGCACAGGGCCCGGAAACACCATATATTTT,CASSRRTGPGNTIYF
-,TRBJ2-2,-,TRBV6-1,TGTGCCAGCAGTGGAGCAGGGGACTCCTCCACCGGGGAGCTGTTTTTT,CASSGAGDSSTGELFF
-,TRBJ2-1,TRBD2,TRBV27,TGTGCCAGCAGTTTAACGGTCGCGGGAGATATGGATGAGCAGTTCTTC,CASSLTVAGDMDEQFF
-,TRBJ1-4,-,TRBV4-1,TGCGCCAGCAGCCAATTGGGACACCGGGACGAAAAACTGTTTTTT,CASSQLGHRDEKLFF
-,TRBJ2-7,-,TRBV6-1,TGTGCCAGCAGTGAATTCCAGGGGCGAATCTACGAGCAGTACTTC,CASSEFQGRIYEQYF
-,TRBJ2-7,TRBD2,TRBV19,TGTGCCAGTAACGGGGGGGCCGAATACGAGCAGTACTTC,CASNGGAEYEQYF